These 13 T cell receptor beta chains came from one sample sequenced in a study of tumor-infiltrating lymphocytes in localized non-small cell lung cancer. TCRdb keeps only in-frame clones here, not all; method: immunoSEQ multiplex PCR. This sample carries under 20,000 clones, over 65% of them seen once, and the ten largest clones take 8.5% to 10%. The sequenced sample consisted of lung tumor tissue. These TCRs come from a human donor with non-small cell lung cancer.

The rearrangement uses TRBV7-2 and TRBJ2-7, with D hard to call. The germline V gene has CDR1 SGHTA and CDR2 FQGNSA. The CDR3 runs to 13 residues. Trimming cost V 1 base and J 2 bases, with 6 bases left between them. CDR3 residues: CASSLGPPYEQYF. In DNA, the CDR3 is TGTGCCAGCAGCTTAGGGCCCCCCTACGAGCAGTACTTC.

This chain links TRBV29-1 with TRBJ1-1; D is unresolved. The length of the CDR3 is 13 residues. Germline lookup yields CDR1 SQVTM and CDR2 ANQGSEA. Trimming removed 4 bases at V and 0 bases at J, with 9 bases between. This CDR3 is CSVAYSMNTEAFF. Written as DNA, the CDR3 is TGCAGCGTTGCTTACAGCATGAACACTGAAGCTTTCTTT.

This clone is a singleton in its sample. The gene calls are TRBV7-2 and TRBJ2-3; 10 nucleotides match TRBD2. The CDR3 has 15 residues. Unmatched junction bases numbered 11, after V lost 6 bases and J lost 8 bases. Germline-derived CDR1 and CDR2 are SGHTA and FQGNSA. CDR3 sequence: CASSPSSGGIGTQYF. The CDR3 DNA follows: TGTGCCAGCAGTCCTTCTAGCGGGGGTATAGGTACGCAGTATTTT.

This clone was seen just once. This chain uses TRBV7-2 with TRBJ2-3; D not certain. V lost 4 bases and J 2 bases, leaving 19 bases between the germline ends. This CDR3 is 17 amino acids long. The germline gives CDR1 SGHTA, CDR2 FQGNSA. CDR3 region: CASSSYPEMSNTDTQYF. CDR3 bases: TGTGCCAGCAGCTCATACCCGGAAATGAGCAACACAGATACGCAGTATTTT.

This clone was seen more than once but under ten times. V usage is TRBV18 and J usage is TRBJ1-2; D gene uncertain. Germline V gene data show CDR1 as KGHSH and CDR2 as LQKENI. This CDR3 comprises 16 residues. V was trimmed by 1 base and J by 3 bases, leaving 15 bases between them. In nucleotides, the CDR3 is TGTGCCAGCTCACCACGGGCCCCCGGTGACGACTATGGCTACACCTTC. The encoded protein is CASSPRAPGDDYGYTF. Combining the CDR3 with reference TRBV18 and TRBJ1-2 gives the whole variable domain NAGVMQNPRHLVRRRGQEARLRCSPMKGHSHVYWYRQLPEEGLKFMVYLQKENIIDESGMPKERFSAEFPKEGPSILRIQQVVRGDSAAYFCASSPRAPGDDYGYTFGSGTRLTVV.

V gene TRBV10-3 combines with J gene TRBJ2-7; 10 positions match TRBD1. CDR1 is ENHRY and CDR2 is SYGVKD in the germline V gene. This CDR3 contains 14 residues. V lost 10 bases to trimming and J lost 6 bases; unmatched junction nucleotides: 12. The chain's CDR3 is CATRAGQGVTEQYF. As DNA, the CDR3 is TGTGCCACTAGGGCCGGACAGGGGGTTACCGAGCAGTACTTC.

This clone was picked up a small number of times. V and J are TRBV19 and TRBJ2-2; 11 bases are a match to TRBD2. Germline lookup yields CDR1 LNHDA and CDR2 SQIVND (reference sequence). Trimming at V came to 8 bases and at J to 9 bases, leaving 20 bases not matched to a gene. The CDR3 sequence is 18 residues long. CDR3 region: CASRYSSSGGLKGRELFF. CDR3 DNA sequence: TGTGCCAGTCGTTATTCCTCTAGCGGGGGGTTGAAGGGCCGGGAGCTGTTTTTT.

This clone was recorded a few times. This chain uses TRBV9 with TRBJ2-6; D not certain. Germline lookup yields CDR1 SGDLS and CDR2 YYNGEE. The CDR3 is 15 residues long. Trimming stripped 1 base from V and 0 bases from J, with 5 bases between. CDR3 nucleotide sequence: TGTGCCAGCAGCGTATTCGGCTCTGGGGCCAACGTCCTGACTTTC. Residues: CASSVFGSGANVLTF.

The DNA for the CDR3 is TGTGCCAGCAGCTTATCCCGGGGGGGAGGGGAGACCCAGTACTTC. Its translation is CASSLSRGGGETQYF. The chain uses TRBV11-2 and TRBJ2-5; 8 bases fit TRBD2. Looked up from germline, CDR1 is SGHAT and CDR2 is FQNNGV. The CDR3 totals 15 residues. The V gene end was trimmed by 2 bases and the J gene end by 5 bases; junction bases not matched to a gene: 7.

The V call is TRBV7-2, the J call TRBJ2-6, with D maybe TRBD1 (5 bases). From germline, CDR1 is SGHTA and CDR2 FQGNSA. The CDR3 covers 16 residues. V was clipped by 1 base and J by 2 bases, with 9 bases between them. The CDR3 sequence: CASSLVVGPGANVLTF. CDR3 nucleotides: TGTGCCAGCAGCTTAGTAGTGGGGCCTGGGGCCAACGTCCTGACTTTC.

This chain connects TRBV5-4 to TRBJ2-1; TRBD1 agrees at 11 bases. The CDR3 has 16 residues. Germline CDR1 reads SGHNT; CDR2 reads YYREEE (reference sequence). The ends lost 4 bases at V and 3 bases at J; junction bases unmatched: 6. The CDR3 sequence is CASSRKGTGGYNEQFF. In DNA form, the CDR3 reads TGTGCCAGCAGCAGGAAAGGGACAGGGGGCTACAATGAGCAGTTCTTC.

The CDR3 reads CAWSVHYFNEQYF. The CDR3 nucleotides read TGTGCCTGGAGTGTACATTACTTCAACGAGCAGTACTTC. The chain links TRBV30 to TRBJ2-7, with no clear D. Germline lookup yields CDR1 GTSNPN and CDR2 SVGIG (reference sequence). The CDR3 runs 13 residues. The ends were cut back, 0 bases at V and 5 bases at J, with 11 bases in the middle.

CDR3 sequence: CASSSFGQGKRYGYTF. The CDR3 DNA reads TGTGCCAGCAGTTCCTTTGGACAGGGAAAGAGGTATGGCTACACCTTC. V usage is TRBV28 and J usage is TRBJ1-2; 8 bases are shared with TRBD1. The CDR3 has 16 residues. Germline V gene sequence: CDR1 MDHEN, CDR2 SYDVKM. The J segment lost 5 bases and the V segment lost 4 bases, leaving 12 bases of the junction unmatched.